The clone carrying this T cell receptor (beta chain) was counted at least ten times. The target antigen is unknown. Those donors who had ophthalmopathy presented with moderate-to-severe activity, a CAS of ≥3, a NOSPECS of ≥4 and a duration under 3 months. Thyroid ultrasound, orbital computed tomography, TRAb, serum thyroxine and clinical symptoms formed the basis of diagnosis. Amplified TCR beta CDR3 regions were obtained using RNA transcripts as template. The first-round RT-PCR employed HTBI primers together with the Qiagen OneStep RT-PCR kit. A multiplex PCR was then performed as the second round. TCRdb analysed the multiplex PCR reads with MiXCR anew, one entry per CDR3 protein. This sample yields around 400,000 distinct CDR3 sequences, of which approximately 20% are seen a single time; roughly 1.4% belongs to the top ten. The CDR3 contains 14 residues. The germline V gene has CDR1 MNHEY and CDR2 SMNVEV (reference sequence). V was trimmed by 6 bases and J by 2 bases, leaving 11 bases between them.

The data were obtained in a study of Graves' ophthalmopathy and Graves' hyperthyroidism. Findings and limits, study-wide: Classification of ophthalmopathy versus stable hyperthyroidism by a 13-signature model yielded about 90% sensitivity and around 76% specificity.

Sequences were obtained from peripheral blood. The chain has TRBV27 and TRBJ1-5; possible D gene TRBD1, 5 bases. This sequence was found in a woman aged 18-29 years with Graves' ophthalmopathy. The CDR3 sequence: CASRRGVGNQPQHF. The DNA of the CDR3 is TGTGCCAGCAGGCGGGGGGTCGGCAATCAGCCCCAGCATTTT.